This TCR beta chain was retrieved from a study of blood T cell repertoires in COVID-19. Participants spanned ages about 18 to 100 years and resided in about two dozen US areas. Trimming left V 2 bases short and J 3 bases short, with 5 bases between. The CDR3 contains 12 residues. From germline, CDR1 is MNHNS and CDR2 SASEGT. Original analysis: From reference gene primer amplification, estimates of nucleated cell counts were derived. Sequencing used immunoSEQ multiplex PCR; TCRdb keeps in-frame clones, though not all of them. V, J and clone size reflect that table, while D and trimming were determined from the DNA. The table shows about 140,000 clones, with almost 85% occurring only once.

The sequence was obtained from a woman aged 45-65 years with acute COVID-19. Sequencing was performed on PBMCs or T cells enriched from blood (not recorded which). This chain uses TRBV6-1 with TRBJ2-7; no clear D. The CDR3 is CASSEINYEQYF. The CDR3 coding sequence is TGTGCCAGCAGTGAAATCAACTACGAGCAGTACTTC.